The clone carrying this TCR beta chain was recorded once. This sample was included in a study of cytomegalovirus exposure and HLA in healthy donors. Amplification used 60 Vbeta primers and 13 Jbeta primers. The method was immunoSEQ multiplex PCR; TCRdb's version includes in-frame clones alone and lacks a portion of them. This sample has under 85,000 clones, with approximately 72% found just once. Sequencing was done on a sample of PBMCs. This TCR derives from a woman under 40 in good health and CMV-seronegative.

Written as DNA, the CDR3 is TGTGCCATCAGTGACCGGGGGGGCGGCAACGAGCAGTACTTC. Protein product: CAISDRGGGNEQYF. This chain links TRBV10-3 with TRBJ2-7; 8 positions match TRBD2. The CDR3 is made up of 14 amino acids. The V and J ends lost 3 bases and 5 bases, in that order; junction bases with no gene match: 6. Germline CDR1 ENHRY, CDR2 SYGVKD.